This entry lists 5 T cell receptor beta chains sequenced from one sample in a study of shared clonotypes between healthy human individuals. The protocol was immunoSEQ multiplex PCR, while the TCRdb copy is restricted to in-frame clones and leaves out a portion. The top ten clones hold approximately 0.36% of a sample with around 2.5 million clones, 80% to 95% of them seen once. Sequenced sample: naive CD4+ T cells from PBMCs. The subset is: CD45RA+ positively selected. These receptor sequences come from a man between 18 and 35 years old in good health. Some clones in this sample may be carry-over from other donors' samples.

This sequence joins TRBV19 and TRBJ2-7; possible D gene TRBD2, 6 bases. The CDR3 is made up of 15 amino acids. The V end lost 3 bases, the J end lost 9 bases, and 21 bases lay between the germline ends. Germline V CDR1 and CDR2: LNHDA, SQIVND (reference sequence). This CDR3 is CASSMGSGLPVGQYF. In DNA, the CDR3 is TGTGCCAGTAGTATGGGATCGGGACTCCCTGTTGGGCAGTACTTC.

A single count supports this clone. CDR3 sequence reads: CASSPVAPQGRGGNTIYF. The CDR3 DNA reads as TGTGCCAGCAGCCCGGTAGCTCCACAGGGCCGGGGTGGAAACACCATATATTTT. The V gene is TRBV9, the J gene TRBJ1-3, with a possible D match to TRBD1 (6 bases). V gave up 4 bases and J gave up 3 bases, with 23 bases separating them. Germline loops: CDR1 SGDLS, CDR2 YYNGEE. The CDR3 covers 18 residues.

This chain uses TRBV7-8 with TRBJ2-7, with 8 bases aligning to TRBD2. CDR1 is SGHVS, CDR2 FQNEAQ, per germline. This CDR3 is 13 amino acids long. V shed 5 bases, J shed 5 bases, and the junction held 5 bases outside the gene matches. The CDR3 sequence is CASSRSGSHEQYF. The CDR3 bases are TGTGCCAGCAGCAGAAGCGGGAGCCACGAGCAGTACTTC.

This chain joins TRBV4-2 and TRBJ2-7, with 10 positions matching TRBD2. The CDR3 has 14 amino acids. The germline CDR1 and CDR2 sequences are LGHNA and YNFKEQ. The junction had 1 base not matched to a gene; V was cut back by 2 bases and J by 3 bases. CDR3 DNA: TGTGCCAGCAGCCAACCTAGCGGGAGCTACGAGCAGTACTTC. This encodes CASSQPSGSYEQYF.

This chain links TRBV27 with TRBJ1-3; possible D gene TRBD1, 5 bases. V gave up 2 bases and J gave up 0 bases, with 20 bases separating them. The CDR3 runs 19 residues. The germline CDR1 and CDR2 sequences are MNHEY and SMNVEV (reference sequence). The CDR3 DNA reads TGTGCCAGCAGTTTACAGGGTGTAGGTTTGAAAGACTCTGGAAACACCATATATTTT. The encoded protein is CASSLQGVGLKDSGNTIYF.